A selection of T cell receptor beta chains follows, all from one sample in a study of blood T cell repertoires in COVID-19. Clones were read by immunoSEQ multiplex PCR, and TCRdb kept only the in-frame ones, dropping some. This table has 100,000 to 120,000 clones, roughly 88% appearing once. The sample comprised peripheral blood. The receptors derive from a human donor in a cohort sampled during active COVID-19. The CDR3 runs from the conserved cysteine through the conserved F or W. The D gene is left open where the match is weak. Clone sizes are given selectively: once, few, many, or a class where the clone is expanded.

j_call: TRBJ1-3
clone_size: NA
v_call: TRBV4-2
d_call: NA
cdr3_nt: TGTGCCAGCAGCCCCCCGAGCGGAGCTGGAAACACCATATATTTT
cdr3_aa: CASSPPSGAGNTIYF

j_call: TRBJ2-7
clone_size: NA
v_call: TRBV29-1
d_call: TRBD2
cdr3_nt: TGCAGCGTGGAAGCGGGAGGAGAAGAGCAGTACTTC
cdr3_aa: CSVEAGGEEQYF

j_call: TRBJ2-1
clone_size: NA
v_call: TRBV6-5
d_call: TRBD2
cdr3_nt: TGTGCCAGCGCTGTGTTAGCGGGAGGGGACAATGAGCAGTTCTTC
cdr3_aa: CASAVLAGGDNEQFF

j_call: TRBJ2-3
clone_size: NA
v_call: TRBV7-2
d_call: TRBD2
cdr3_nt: TGTGCCAGCAGCTTAGGCCCCAGCGGGGGGGCCCTTACGCAGTATTTT
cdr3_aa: CASSLGPSGGALTQYF

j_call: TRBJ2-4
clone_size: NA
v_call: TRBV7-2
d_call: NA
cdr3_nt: TGTGCCAGCAGCCTAGACAGCCTAGCCAAAAACATTCAGTACTTC
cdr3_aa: CASSLDSLAKNIQYF

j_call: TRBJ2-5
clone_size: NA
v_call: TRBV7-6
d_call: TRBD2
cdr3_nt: TGTGCCAGCAGCTTCGGGACTAGCGGAGCCCAAGAGACCCAGTACTTC
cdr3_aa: CASSFGTSGAQETQYF

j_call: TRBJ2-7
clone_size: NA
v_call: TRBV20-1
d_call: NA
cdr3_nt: TGCAGTGCTAGTACGGGACTGCTAGCCTACGAGCAGTACTTC
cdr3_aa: CSASTGLLAYEQYF

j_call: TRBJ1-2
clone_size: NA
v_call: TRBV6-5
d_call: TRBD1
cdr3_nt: TGTGCCAGCAGGTACAGGGGGCGGGATATCTATGGCTACACCTTC
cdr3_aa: CASRYRGRDIYGYTF

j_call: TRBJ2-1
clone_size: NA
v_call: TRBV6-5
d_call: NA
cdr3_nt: TGTGCCAGCTCATCCCAGGGAAACAGTTACAATGAGCAGTTCTTC
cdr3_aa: CASSSQGNSYNEQFF

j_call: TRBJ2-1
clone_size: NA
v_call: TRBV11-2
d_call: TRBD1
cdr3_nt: TGTGCCAGCAGCTTAGTAAGCCCCGGGACAGGACGGATGGGTGAGCAGTTCTTC
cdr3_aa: CASSLVSPGTGRMGEQFF

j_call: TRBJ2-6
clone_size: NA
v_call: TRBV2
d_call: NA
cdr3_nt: TGTGCCAGCTCCACCCCCATCGACACTTTCTCTGGGGCCAACGTCCTGACTTTC
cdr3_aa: CASSTPIDTFSGANVLTF

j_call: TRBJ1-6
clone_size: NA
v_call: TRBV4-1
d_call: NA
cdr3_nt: TGCGCCAGCAGCCTAGATCTCGGGACTCTTAATTCACCCCTCCACTTT
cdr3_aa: CASSLDLGTLNSPLHF

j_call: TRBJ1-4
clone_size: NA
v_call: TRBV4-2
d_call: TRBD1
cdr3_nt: TGTGCCAGCAGCCAAGATCTGCGGCAGGGGGAGGAAAAACTGTTTTTT
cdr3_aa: CASSQDLRQGEEKLFF

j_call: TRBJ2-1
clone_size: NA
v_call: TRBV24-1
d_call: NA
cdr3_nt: TGTGCCACCAGTGATCCTAGGGACACAAACTACAATGAGCAGTTCTTC
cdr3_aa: CATSDPRDTNYNEQFF

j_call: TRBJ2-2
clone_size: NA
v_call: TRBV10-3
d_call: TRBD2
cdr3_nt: TGTGCCATCAGTGAGGCTAGCGGGGAGGACGGGGAGCTGTTTTTT
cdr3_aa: CAISEASGEDGELFF

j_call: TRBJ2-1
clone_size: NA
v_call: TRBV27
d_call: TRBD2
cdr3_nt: TGTGCCAGCAGGGGACTAGGGGCCAATGAGCAGTTCTTC
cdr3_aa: CASRGLGANEQFF

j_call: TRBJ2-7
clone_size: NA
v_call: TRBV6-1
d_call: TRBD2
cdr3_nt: TGTGCCAGCAGTGAAGCGACGGGACTAGCGGGATTCTACGAGCAGTACTTC
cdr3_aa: CASSEATGLAGFYEQYF

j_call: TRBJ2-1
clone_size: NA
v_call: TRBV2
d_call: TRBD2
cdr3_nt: TGTGCCAGCAGACCCGGAGGGAGCGGGAGGGGGAATGAGCAGTTCTTC
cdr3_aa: CASRPGGSGRGNEQFF

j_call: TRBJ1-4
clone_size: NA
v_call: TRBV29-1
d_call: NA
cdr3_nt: TGCAGCGTTGAGCTATCTGCAACTAATGAAAAACTGTTTTTT
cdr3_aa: CSVELSATNEKLFF

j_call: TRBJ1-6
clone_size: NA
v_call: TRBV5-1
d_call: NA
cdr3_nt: TGCGCCAGCAGCACCGCGCCGGAGAGGAATTCACCCCTCCACTTT
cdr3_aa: CASSTAPERNSPLHF

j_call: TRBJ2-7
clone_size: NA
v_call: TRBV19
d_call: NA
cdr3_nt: TGTGCCAGTAGCCCGGCGGCCTACAGGGACTACGAGCAGTACTTC
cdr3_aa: CASSPAAYRDYEQYF

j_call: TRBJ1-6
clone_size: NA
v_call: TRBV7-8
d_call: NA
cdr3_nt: TGTGCCAGCAGCTTAGGAAACAGTAATTCACCCCTCCACTTT
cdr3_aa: CASSLGNSNSPLHF

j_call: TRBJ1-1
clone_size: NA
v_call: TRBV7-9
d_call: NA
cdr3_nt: TGTGCCAGCAGCTTATTAGATGAGAACACTGAAGCTTTCTTT
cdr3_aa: CASSLLDENTEAFF

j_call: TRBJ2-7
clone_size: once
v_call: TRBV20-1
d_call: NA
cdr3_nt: TGCAGTGCTAAGGACAACTACGAGCAGTACTTC
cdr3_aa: CSAKDNYEQYF

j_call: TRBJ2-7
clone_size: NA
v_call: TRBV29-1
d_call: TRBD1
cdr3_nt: TGCAGCGCCCGGGGACAGGGTACCTACGAGCAGTACTTC
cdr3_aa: CSARGQGTYEQYF